A selection of T cell receptor beta chains follows, all from one sample in a study of identical twins. From the 5' RACE reads, TCRdb called clonotypes with MiXCR, one entry per CDR3 protein. The sample holds roughly 250,000 distinct CDR3 sequences; 6% to 8.5% are singletons and the top ten take more than 5%. The same data also went into a second study, on yellow fever vaccine responses in identical twins.

The sequencing sample was made of CD8+ T cells sorted from blood. The receptors stem from a woman aged 18-29 years in good health. Each CDR3 is given with its conserved first and last residue. The D gene is left open where the match is weak. Only part of the rows carry a size: once, few, many, or a class if the clone is expanded.

J gene	V gene	clone size	D gene	CDR3 protein	CDR3 DNA
TRBJ2-5	TRBV27	NA	TRBD2	CASSFLAGEETQYF	TGTGCCAGCAGTTTCCTAGCGGGTGAAGAGACCCAGTACTTC
TRBJ2-7	TRBV11-2	once	NA	CASSLVATALSTCEQYF	TGTGCCAGCAGCTTAGTAGCAACAGCCCTTAGTACCTGCGAGCAGTACTTC
TRBJ1-2	TRBV15	NA	NA	CATSRDRLGYGYTF	TGTGCCACCAGCAGAGATCGGCTAGGATATGGCTACACCTTC
TRBJ1-4	TRBV15	many	NA	CATSTRDDNEKLFF	TGTGCCACCAGCACCCGGGACGATAATGAAAAACTGTTTTTT
TRBJ2-7	TRBV5-6	NA	TRBD2	CASSFGTSDYEQYF	TGTGCCAGCAGCTTTGGGACTAGCGACTACGAGCAGTACTTC
TRBJ2-2	TRBV11-2	NA	TRBD1	CASSGAGTGGTGELFF	TGTGCCAGCAGCGGAGCCGGGACAGGGGGCACCGGGGAGCTGTTTTTT
TRBJ2-1	TRBV9	NA	TRBD2	CASSARGGSYNEQFF	TGTGCCAGCAGCGCGCGGGGGGGGTCCTACAATGAGCAGTTCTTC
TRBJ2-1	TRBV2	many	TRBD2	CASRPLVGLAVTSSYNEQFF	TGTGCCAGCAGGCCGCTGGTTGGACTAGCGGTAACCAGCTCCTACAATGAGCAGTTCTTC
TRBJ1-2	TRBV12-3/TRBV12-4	few	NA	CASSLGPTAYGYTF	TGTGCCAGCAGTTTAGGCCCGACGGCCTATGGCTACACCTTC
TRBJ2-2	TRBV11-1	few	NA	CASSPSSVELFF	TGTGCCAGCAGCCCAAGTTCTGTGGAGCTGTTTTTT
TRBJ2-2	TRBV5-1	NA	NA	CASSLAGGSGPNTGELFF	TGCGCCAGCAGCTTGGCTGGTGGTAGCGGACCTAACACCGGGGAGCTGTTTTTT
TRBJ2-7	TRBV5-1	few	NA	CASGAGDSYEQYF	TGCGCCAGCGGGGCCGGTGATTCCTACGAGCAGTACTTC
TRBJ2-1	TRBV9	few	NA	CASSVGEGIYNEQFF	TGTGCCAGCAGCGTAGGAGAGGGTATCTACAATGAGCAGTTCTTC
TRBJ1-1	TRBV13	few	NA	CASSLAGGTYASAFF	TGTGCCAGCAGCTTAGCGGGGGGGACATACGCGTCAGCTTTCTTT
TRBJ2-1	TRBV29-1	NA	NA	CSGDGGPSYNEQFF	TGCAGCGGGGACGGGGGGCCTAGCTACAATGAGCAGTTCTTC
TRBJ2-1	TRBV29-1	many	NA	CSVEKTYNEQFF	TGCAGCGTTGAGAAAACCTACAATGAGCAGTTCTTC
TRBJ2-3	TRBV6-5	many	TRBD2	CASSSKAGGTTDTQYF	TGTGCCAGCAGTTCCAAAGCGGGAGGCACCACAGATACGCAGTATTTT
TRBJ2-5	TRBV29-1	NA	TRBD1	CSVEGGTGARETQYF	TGCAGCGTTGAAGGCGGGACAGGGGCCCGGGAGACCCAGTACTTC
TRBJ1-5	TRBV2	few	NA	CASREGTQPQHF	TGTGCCAGCCGCGAAGGGACACAGCCCCAGCATTTT
TRBJ1-2	TRBV6-2/TRBV6-3	NA	NA	CASSYAPPAVNYGYTF	TGTGCCAGCAGTTACGCCCCTCCGGCAGTTAACTATGGCTACACCTTC
TRBJ2-1	TRBV12-3/TRBV12-4	many	TRBD1	CASTTGGNEQFF	TGTGCCAGCACCACAGGGGGCAATGAGCAGTTCTTC
TRBJ2-3	TRBV2	few	TRBD1	CASSEGTGASTDTQYF	TGTGCCAGCAGTGAAGGGACAGGAGCTAGCACAGATACGCAGTATTTT
TRBJ2-2	TRBV6-5	few	NA	CASSSRNSADTGELFF	TGTGCCAGCAGTTCCAGGAATAGCGCGGACACCGGGGAGCTGTTTTTT
TRBJ2-1	TRBV15	many	TRBD1	CATSRDVGTGFFNEQFF	TGTGCCACCAGCAGAGATGTAGGGACAGGGTTTTTCAATGAGCAGTTCTTC
TRBJ2-1	TRBV28	NA	NA	CASSLTPSTDEQFF	TGTGCCAGCAGTTTAACCCCCAGTACCGATGAGCAGTTCTTC
TRBJ1-5	TRBV28	NA	NA	CASNRARYSNQPQHF	TGTGCCAGCAACAGGGCTCGTTATAGCAATCAGCCCCAGCATTTT
TRBJ1-1	TRBV10-3	many	NA	CATGTKMDGEAFF	TGTGCCACCGGGACCAAGATGGACGGCGAAGCTTTCTTT
TRBJ2-5	TRBV20-1	few	TRBD2	CSARVPSGPGETQYF	TGCAGTGCTAGGGTCCCTAGCGGGCCTGGGGAGACCCAGTACTTC
TRBJ2-7	TRBV2	NA	NA	CASSEAQELVFQYEQYF	TGTGCCAGCAGTGAAGCGCAGGAGTTAGTTTTTCAGTACGAGCAGTACTTC
TRBJ2-1	TRBV24-1	NA	TRBD2	CATSDLFSSGGARGQFF	TGTGCCACCAGTGATTTGTTCAGTAGCGGGGGGGCCCGGGGGCAGTTCTTC
TRBJ2-7	TRBV27	NA	TRBD2	CASSSTSGDEQYF	TGTGCCAGCAGTTCGACTAGCGGGGACGAGCAGTACTTC
TRBJ2-3	TRBV7-6	few	NA	CASSLVSTVAEGTDTQYF	TGTGCCAGCAGCTTAGTTTCGACCGTAGCGGAGGGCACAGATACGCAGTATTTT
TRBJ1-1	TRBV20-1	NA	NA	CSAPGVTEAFF	TGCAGTGCTCCTGGGGTTACTGAAGCTTTCTTT
TRBJ2-7	TRBV20-1	NA	TRBD2	CSARDGVASGRTYEQYF	TGCAGTGCTAGAGATGGAGTGGCTAGCGGGAGGACCTACGAGCAGTACTTC
TRBJ2-3	TRBV29-1	many	TRBD1	CSVNEAGGKDTQYF	TGCAGCGTTAATGAGGCAGGGGGAAAAGATACGCAGTATTTT
TRBJ1-1	TRBV25-1	few	NA	CASSEWAYTEAFF	TGTGCCAGCAGTGAATGGGCTTACACTGAAGCTTTCTTT
TRBJ2-2	TRBV9	many	NA	CASSVVGGTGELFF	TGTGCCAGCAGCGTAGTAGGGGGCACCGGGGAGCTGTTTTTT
TRBJ1-1	TRBV2	many	TRBD1	CASIAGGDTEAFF	TGTGCCAGCATTGCAGGGGGAGACACTGAAGCTTTCTTT
TRBJ1-5	TRBV21-1	many	NA	CASRGGHHMLQPQHF	TGTGCCAGCAGGGGGGGACACCATATGTTACAGCCCCAGCATTTT
TRBJ2-5	TRBV2	many	TRBD1	CASSPPPTGFGETQYF	TGTGCCAGCAGTCCTCCCCCGACAGGGTTCGGAGAGACCCAGTACTTC
TRBJ2-1	TRBV19	NA	TRBD2	CASSIFTSGGAEQFF	TGTGCCAGTAGTATATTTACTAGCGGGGGGGCTGAGCAGTTCTTC
TRBJ2-7	TRBV7-9	few	TRBD1	CASSPSTGPNYEQYF	TGTGCCAGCAGCCCCTCGACAGGGCCCAACTACGAGCAGTACTTC
TRBJ2-7	TRBV20-1	few	NA	CSASRPYEQYF	TGCAGTGCTAGTCGCCCCTACGAGCAGTACTTC
TRBJ2-1	TRBV7-9	many	NA	CASTLAYNEQFF	TGTGCCAGCACCCTGGCCTACAATGAGCAGTTCTTC
TRBJ2-7	TRBV20-1	few	NA	CSARSRSTAYEQYF	TGCAGTGCTAGATCTCGGAGTACGGCCTACGAGCAGTACTTC
TRBJ2-2	TRBV6-1	many	NA	CASRPGQLAGELFF	TGTGCCAGCAGACCCGGACAGCTAGCCGGGGAGCTGTTTTTT
TRBJ2-1	TRBV12-3/TRBV12-4	many	TRBD2	CASRRLAGEYHEQFF	TGTGCCAGCAGACGACTAGCGGGGGAGTACCATGAGCAGTTCTTC
TRBJ1-2	TRBV7-9	many	NA	CASSPGPEERGYTF	TGTGCCAGCAGCCCTGGGCCCGAAGAAAGGGGCTACACCTTC
TRBJ2-3	TRBV28	few	TRBD2	CASTQGLAGGPVTDTQYF	TGTGCCAGCACCCAGGGGCTAGCGGGAGGGCCGGTCACAGATACGCAGTATTTT